Sequencing of this T cell receptor (beta chain) was carried out in a study of blood T cell repertoires in COVID-19. About the research overall: Some COVID-19 samples were acute and others convalescent; all came from the United States, Italy and Spain. T cells, B-cell-depleted T cells, or PBMCs supplied cDNA or gDNA.

Comments on this clone: As the CDR3 is not closed by the conserved phenylalanine or tryptophan, this likely results from a read error. The DNA is omitted, as the CDR3 cannot be located on it reliably, and the CDR3 follows TCRdb's listing.

Both ends counted, the CDR3 spans 11 residues. CDR1 is DFQATT and CDR2 is SNEGSKA in the germline V gene (reference sequence). Per the original methods: The authors estimated nucleated cell counts from reference gene primer amplification. Some clones are missing from TCRdb's copy, which holds only in-frame ones; the method was immunoSEQ multiplex PCR. Clone size and the V and J calls come from that table; the DNA yielded D and trimming. The repertoire holds 55,000 to 65,000 clones, with about nine tenths as singletons. Specimen: peripheral blood. This chain uses TRBV20-1 with TRBJ1-4; the table's D call, TRBD1, has no DNA check behind it. This TCR derives from a human donor in a cohort sampled during active COVID-19. The CDR3 protein is CSARGDREAGL.